The 18 T cell receptor beta chains below were found in one sample sequenced in a study of blood T cell repertoires in COVID-19 (dated by TCRdb to between 2020 and 2021). Receptor amplification or capture employed the immunoSEQ multiplex PCR assay. Drawn from immuneACCESS, this table holds only the in-frame rearrangements with V and J called that TCRdb kept. Clones are partly lost; checked studies trace under half to an unresolved V gene and leave the rest unexplained. The sample profile shows around 200,000 clones; more than 75% of them were found once. The ten biggest clones cover roughly 5.7% of the sample. Input material: peripheral blood. All receptors derive from a man at least 80 years old with acute or convalescent COVID-19.

This chain links TRBV7-9 with TRBJ2-5; D gene unclear. CDR3 length: 14 amino acids. V was clipped by 5 bases and J by 1 base, with 11 bases between them. Germline V lookup: CDR1 SEHNR, CDR2 FQNEAQ (reference sequence). The CDR3 here is CASSPEIAQETQYF. The CDR3 DNA follows: TGTGCCAGCAGCCCAGAAATTGCCCAAGAGACCCAGTACTTC.

Here the CDR3 DNA reads TGTGCCAGCAGCACTGGACAGGGAATTAGTCGGGGCTACACCTTC. Translating it yields CASSTGQGISRGYTF. The V call is TRBV27, the J call TRBJ1-2, with 8 bases that match TRBD1. Trimming cost V 6 bases and J 8 bases; bases outside gene matches: 14. The CDR3 is made up of 15 amino acids. Germline V gives CDR1 MNHEY, CDR2 SMNVEV (reference sequence).

The gene calls are TRBV19 and TRBJ1-5; unclear D gene. Between the trimmed V and J ends, which lost 7 bases and 9 bases, there was a span of 16 bases. This CDR3 has 13 residues. Germline values: CDR1 LNHDA, CDR2 SQIVND (reference sequence). CDR3 in DNA: TGTGCCAGTACCACCAACGGGGTTTCGCCCCAGCATTTT. It translates to CASTTNGVSPQHF.

The chain recombines TRBV15 with TRBJ2-7; 7 nucleotides align to TRBD2. After removal of 1 base from V and 13 bases from J, the junction contained 13 bases not matched to a gene. The CDR3 sequence is 14 residues long. Germline V CDR1 and CDR2: LNHNV, YYDKDF (reference sequence). The CDR3 bases are TGTGCCACCAGCAGAGTTTGGGACTACGACATGCAATACTTC. Its protein product is CATSRVWDYDMQYF.

This chain uses TRBV4-3 with TRBJ1-1, with 11 bases lining up with TRBD1. J was trimmed by 5 bases and V by 0 bases; bases with no gene match: 8. This CDR3 region has 17 residues. Germline V gene sequence: CDR1 LGHNA, CDR2 YSLEER. This CDR3 reads CASSQERRTGGWTEAFF. The CDR3, as DNA: TGCGCCAGCAGCCAAGAGCGGCGGACAGGGGGCTGGACTGAAGCTTTCTTT.

V and J are TRBV10-1 and TRBJ1-2; 7 bases line up with TRBD1. The CDR3 has 13 residues. The V segment lost 4 bases and the J segment 10 bases; nucleotides outside the gene matches: 9. CDR1 and CDR2 (germline): WNHNN, SYGVQD (reference sequence). For the CDR3, the DNA is TGCGCCAGCAGTGTCGGGACAGAGAAGTACTACACCTTC. It yields the protein CASSVGTEKYYTF.

The chain has TRBV6-5 and TRBJ1-5; D may be TRBD1 (5 bases). The CDR3 consists of 12 residues. Germline CDR1 is MNHEY and CDR2 is SVGAGI. Trimming cost V 7 bases and J 6 bases, with 10 bases left between them. The CDR3 sequence: CASMTAPQPQHF. In DNA form, the CDR3 reads TGTGCCAGCATGACAGCCCCTCAGCCCCAGCATTTT.

The chain has TRBV7-2 and TRBJ2-2; tentative D call: TRBD1 (6 bases). V was clipped by 7 bases and J by 0 bases, with 12 bases between them. Germline V gene data show CDR1 as SGHTA and CDR2 as FQGNSA. This CDR3 spans 15 amino acids. DNA for the CDR3: TGTGCCAGCACCCCGGGACAACCGAACACCGGGGAGCTGTTTTTT. Its translation is CASTPGQPNTGELFF. Full variable domain (outside the CDR3, taken from reference TRBV7-2 and TRBJ2-2): GAGVSQSPSNKVTEKGKDVELRCDPISGHTALYWYRQSLGQGLEFLIYFQGNSAPDKSGLPSDRFSAERTGGSVSTLTIQRTQQEDSAVYLCASTPGQPNTGELFFGEGSRLTVL.

This chain uses TRBV5-1 with TRBJ2-3, with D possibly TRBD1 on 6 matching bases. V was trimmed by 0 bases and J by 6 bases, leaving 17 bases between them. This CDR3 contains 16 residues. The germline CDR1 and CDR2 sequences are SGHRS and YFSETQ. The chain's CDR3 is CASSLEGDRPRDTQYF. CDR3 bases: TGCGCCAGCAGCTTGGAAGGAGACAGGCCTAGGGATACGCAGTATTTT. Complete variable domain (other parts from reference TRBV5-1 and TRBJ2-3): KAGVTQTPRYLIKTRGQQVTLSCSPISGHRSVSWYQQTPGQGLQFLFEYFSETQRNKGNFPGRFSGRQFSNSRSEMNVSTLELGDSALYLCASSLEGDRPRDTQYFGPGTRLTVL.

The chain has TRBV14 and TRBJ2-1, with D unresolved. The V gene's germline CDR1 is SGHDN and CDR2 FVKESK. V was clipped by 2 bases and J by 5 bases, with 10 bases between them. This CDR3 is built from 14 residues. The CDR3 region has the DNA TGTGCCAGCAGCCAATCCCCCTTTGACAATGAGCAGTTCTTC. Translating it yields CASSQSPFDNEQFF.

This clone was detected a few times. The chain joins TRBV2 to TRBJ2-2; TRBD1 might be the D (7 bases). The CDR3 has 22 amino acids. Trimming removed 11 bases at V and 6 bases at J, with 43 bases between. In germline, CDR1 is SNHLY, CDR2 FYNNEI. The CDR3 DNA follows: TGTGCCGGTAACAACAGGGGAGGCGAGACTATCCAGGGACGGGTCGGTGCCGGGGAGCTGTTTTTT. This gives the protein CAGNNRGGETIQGRVGAGELFF.

The chain couples TRBV12-3 or TRBV12-4 to TRBJ1-4; no clear D gene. The CDR3 runs 13 residues. V was pared by 3 bases and J by 8 bases, with 10 bases between. The CDR3 nucleotides are TGTGCCAGCAGTTTCAGGAGACTAGAAAAACTGTTTTTT. Amino acids: CASSFRRLEKLFF.

This clone was seen a single time. The genes are TRBV7-2 and TRBJ1-2; TRBD1 agrees at 10 bases. Germline assignment: CDR1 SGHTA and CDR2 FQGNSA. The CDR3 sequence is 17 residues long. The V and J ends lost 1 base and 4 bases, in that order; junction bases with no gene match: 9. For the CDR3, the DNA is TGTGCCAGCAGCTTAGTGCCAGGGACAGGGGTGAGCTATGGCTACACCTTC. Translation: CASSLVPGTGVSYGYTF.

The CDR3 spells CASSTRQGGTDTQYF. The CDR3 bases are TGTGCCAGCAGCACTCGACAGGGTGGCACAGATACGCAGTATTTT. The chain combines TRBV11-2 with TRBJ2-3; 7 bases align to TRBD1. Germline values: CDR1 SGHAT, CDR2 FQNNGV. With 5 bases clipped from V and 1 base from J, the junction kept 6 bases outside the gene matches. The CDR3 contains 15 residues.

V usage is TRBV2 and J usage is TRBJ1-1; D is perhaps TRBD1 (5 bases). Trimming left V 7 bases short and J 2 bases short, with 17 bases between. The germline CDR1 and CDR2 sequences are SNHLY and FYNNEI. This CDR3 spans 15 amino acids. CDR3 region: CASTEEGGANTEAFF. In DNA form, the CDR3 reads TGTGCCAGCACAGAGGAGGGCGGGGCTAACACTGAAGCTTTCTTT.

V and J are TRBV14 and TRBJ2-7; the D is unclear. The length of the CDR3 is 13 residues. Trimming pared 4 bases from V and 7 bases from J, leaving 14 bases between. Germline V CDR1 and CDR2: SGHDN, FVKESK. The CDR3 bases are TGTGCCAGCAGCCCCCAAATGATGAGTGAGCAGTACGTC. As protein: CASSPQMMSEQYV.

This clone was seen a handful of times. The gene calls are TRBV5-4 and TRBJ1-2; TRBD1 matches 10 bases. V lost 1 base, J lost 6 bases, and 6 bases stayed unmatched. The CDR3 is made up of 15 amino acids. Germline V gene sequence: CDR1 SGHNT, CDR2 YYREEE (reference sequence). Written as DNA, the CDR3 is TGTGCCAGCAGCTTGCCCCGGGACAGGGGTGATGGCTACACCTTC. Its translation is CASSLPRDRGDGYTF.

The chain recombines TRBV11-2 with TRBJ2-2; 10 nucleotides line up with TRBD2. The CDR3 has 17 amino acids. V was pared by 2 bases and J by 4 bases, with 7 bases of the junction left unmatched. Germline CDR1 reads SGHAT; CDR2 reads FQNNGV. CDR3 sequence (DNA): TGTGCCAGCAGCTTACAGAAACTAGCGGGAATCACCGGGGAGCTGTTTTTT. Translated: CASSLQKLAGITGELFF. Based on the CDR3 plus reference TRBV11-2 and TRBJ2-2, the full variable domain is EAGVAQSPRYKIIEKRQSVAFWCNPISGHATLYWYQQILGQGPKLLIQFQNNGVVDDSQLPKDRFSAERLKGVDSTLKIQPAKLEDSAVYLCASSLQKLAGITGELFFGEGSRLTVL.